Listed below are T cell receptor beta chains from one sample, sequenced in a study of OX40 agonist ivuxolimab in advanced cancers. Using immunoSEQ multiplex PCR, the repertoire was profiled, and TCRdb retains in-frame clones only, with some absent. The profile shows more than 45,000 clones, around nine tenths of them singletons. The source was CD4+ or CD8+ T cells sorted from blood, collected in a trial of the OX40 agonist ivuxolimab. Receptors originate from an adult with an advanced solid tumor such as melanoma, head and neck, liver or kidney cancer. Each CDR3 is given with its conserved first and last residue. The D gene is left open where the match is weak. Clone size is not always given. Where it is, it says once, few, many or a class for expanded clones.

>TRBJ2-7|.|.|TRBV4-1
TGCGCCAGCAGCCAAGACCCAGCAGTCCGCTCCTACGAGCAGTACTTC
CASSQDPAVRSYEQYF
>TRBJ1-2|.|.|TRBV6-1
TGTGCCAGCAGCGAAGACCCGGCTTGGGACCCCTCCATCTATGGCTACACCTTC
CASSEDPAWDPSIYGYTF
>TRBJ2-3|.|.|TRBV19
TGTGCCAGTAGCCACAACCCCACCCGCACAGATACGCAGTATTTT
CASSHNPTRTDTQYF
>TRBJ2-7|.|.|TRBV7-2
TGTGCCAGCAGCCTTCTTCAGGGGAGGTCCTACGAGCAGTACTTC
CASSLLQGRSYEQYF
>TRBJ1-2|.|medium-sized|TRBV27
TGTGCCAGCAGTTTATCGTCAGGGCAGGGGTATGGCTACACCTTC
CASSLSSGQGYGYTF
>TRBJ2-3|TRBD2|.|TRBV7-3
TGTGCCAGCAGCTTAACCCGTGGACTAGCGGGGGGCACAGATACGCAGTATTTT
CASSLTRGLAGGTDTQYF
>TRBJ2-3|TRBD1|.|TRBV2
TGTGCCAGCAGTGAAGTTGGCAGGGGGCGGGCAGATACGCAGTATTTT
CASSEVGRGRADTQYF
>TRBJ2-7|.|.|TRBV5-1
TGCGCCAGCAGCTTGAACAGGGTCATCTACGAGCAGTACTTC
CASSLNRVIYEQYF
>TRBJ2-1|TRBD2|once|TRBV19
TGTGCCAGTAGCCAGGCCGGTACTAGCGGGTACAATGAGCAGTTCTTC
CASSQAGTSGYNEQFF
>TRBJ2-1|TRBD1|once|TRBV7-9
TGTGCCAGCAGCGAGACAGGGGGTGTTCACAATGAGCAGTTCTTC
CASSETGGVHNEQFF
>TRBJ2-3|.|.|TRBV6-1
TGTGCCAGCAGTGAAGGTCCCAGGAAAGTGGATACGCAGTATTTT
CASSEGPRKVDTQYF
>TRBJ1-3|.|.|TRBV21-1
TGTGCCAGCAGCGGACCGCTACAACACGCACGAAACACCATATATTTT
CASSGPLQHARNTIYF
>TRBJ2-3|.|.|TRBV7-2
TGTGCCAGCAGCTTCGGACTGATCACAGATACGCAGTATTTT
CASSFGLITDTQYF
>TRBJ2-7|TRBD2|.|TRBV6-5
TGTGCCAGCAGTTACTCTTCTAGCGGATCCTACGAGCAGTACTTC
CASSYSSSGSYEQYF
>TRBJ1-5|.|.|TRBV7-2
TGTGCCAGCAGCTTAGCTTCCGGCGACAATCAGCCCCAGCATTTT
CASSLASGDNQPQHF
>TRBJ1-5|TRBD1|few|TRBV6-5
TGTGCCAGCAGAAGACAGGGGGGGAGTCAGCCCCAGCATTTT
CASRRQGGSQPQHF
>TRBJ2-1|TRBD1|.|TRBV9
TGTGCCAGCAGCCCAACAGGGGGCCCATACAATGAGCAGTTCTTC
CASSPTGGPYNEQFF
>TRBJ2-1|TRBD2|.|TRBV28
TGTGCCAGCAGTTTAAGCGGGGGATTCAATGAGCAGTTCTTC
CASSLSGGFNEQFF
>TRBJ1-6|.|.|TRBV7-3
TGTGCCAGCAGCTTAACAGGGACCAATTCACCCCTTCACTTT
CASSLTGTNSPLHF
>TRBJ1-3|.|.|TRBV5-1
TGCGCCAGCAGCTTGGCGACAGCTGGAAACACCATATATTTT
CASSLATAGNTIYF
>TRBJ2-7|TRBD2|.|TRBV30
TGTGCCTGGAGCCAGCGGGAGGAGAGCGAGCAGTACTTC
CAWSQREESEQYF
>TRBJ2-5|.|.|TRBV29-1
TGCAGCGTTGCCCCCCCGTACCAAGAGACCCAGTACTTC
CSVAPPYQETQYF
>TRBJ2-3|.|.|TRBV5-4
TGTGCCAGCAGTTCGGTGGGCACAGATACGCAGTATTTT
CASSSVGTDTQYF
>TRBJ2-3|TRBD1|.|TRBV5-1
TGCGCCAGCAGCTCCCAGGGGGATACAGATACGCAGTATTTT
CASSSQGDTDTQYF
>TRBJ2-7|.|.|TRBV29-1
TGCAGCGCCCAGGGATCCTACGAGCAGTACTTC
CSAQGSYEQYF
>TRBJ2-7|.|.|TRBV4-1
TGCGCCAGCAGCCAAGATCGTCCAGGGGACTACGAGCAGTACTTC
CASSQDRPGDYEQYF
>TRBJ2-7|.|.|TRBV30
TGTGCCTGGAGTGTAGAGCGGAAGCAGTACTTC
CAWSVERKQYF
>TRBJ2-7|.|.|TRBV5-1
TGCGCCAGCAGCTCTCCGGAGATCCGACCTTACGAGCAGTACTTC
CASSSPEIRPYEQYF
>TRBJ2-7|.|once|TRBV11-2
TGTGCCAGCAGCTTAGATAACCTGAGGGAGCAGTACTTC
CASSLDNLREQYF
>TRBJ1-2|TRBD1|.|TRBV6-1
TGTGCCAGCAGTGTCATCAAGACAGGGGTGAACTATGGCTACACCTTC
CASSVIKTGVNYGYTF
>TRBJ1-1|TRBD1|.|TRBV7-3
TGTGCCAGCAGCTCACAGGGGGCGCGGGAAGCTTTCTTT
CASSSQGAREAFF
>TRBJ1-4|TRBD1|once|TRBV5-6
TGTGCCAGCAGGGGACAGGGCTTAGTTAATGAAAAACTGTTTTTT
CASRGQGLVNEKLFF
>TRBJ1-4|TRBD1|few|TRBV7-8
TGTGCCAGCAGCTTACAGGGGGCCGCGACTAATGAAAAACTGTTTTTT
CASSLQGAATNEKLFF
>TRBJ2-5|.|.|TRBV4-1
TGCGCCAGCCGCCTAACGGGGAATGAAGAGACCCAGTACTTC
CASRLTGNEETQYF
>TRBJ1-5|.|.|TRBV9
TGTGCCAGCAGCGTGGGGACAAATCAGCCCCAGCATTTT
CASSVGTNQPQHF
>TRBJ1-5|.|.|TRBV6-1
TGTGCCAGCAGAGGGACTTTAGCTAGCAATCAGCCCCAGCATTTT
CASRGTLASNQPQHF
>TRBJ2-5|.|.|TRBV6-5
TGTGCCAGCAGGGGGTTGTTACAAGAGACCCAGTACTTC
CASRGLLQETQYF
>TRBJ1-2|TRBD1|.|TRBV18
TGTGCCAGCTCACCGACGGGACAGGGGGTCTATGGCTACACCTTC
CASSPTGQGVYGYTF
>TRBJ2-2|TRBD1|.|TRBV18
TGTGCCAGCTCACCACCGGGACAGGGAACCGGGGAGCTGTTTTTT
CASSPPGQGTGELFF
>TRBJ1-3|.|.|TRBV2
TGTGCCAGCAGTCTCAATGAGGCCTCTGGAAACACCATATATTTT
CASSLNEASGNTIYF
>TRBJ2-3|TRBD2|.|TRBV7-2
TGTGCCAGCAGCTTAGCGCGGCTAGCGGGGAGCACAGATACGCAGTATTTT
CASSLARLAGSTDTQYF
>TRBJ1-5|.|once|TRBV5-3
TGTGCCAGAAGCCACGCCCTGGGGAGCAATCAGCCCCAGCATTTT
CARSHALGSNQPQHF
>TRBJ2-3|.|.|TRBV7-2
TGTGCCAGCAGCTTAGCATACCTCGGCAGCACAGATACGCAGTATTTT
CASSLAYLGSTDTQYF
>TRBJ1-6|TRBD1|.|TRBV5-4
TGTGCCAGCAGCCGGGACAGGGATAATTCACCCCTCCACTTT
CASSRDRDNSPLHF
>TRBJ1-1|.|.|TRBV18
TGTGCCAGCTCACCGGCCAGGGACACTGAAGCTTTCTTT
CASSPARDTEAFF
>TRBJ2-2|.|.|TRBV10-3
TGTGCCATCAGTGTTAAACGGGGGGAGCTGTTTTTT
CAISVKRGELFF
>TRBJ2-2|.|.|TRBV19
TGTGCCAGTAGGCAGGTAATCCAGAACACCGGGGAGCTGTTTTTT
CASRQVIQNTGELFF
>TRBJ1-5|.|few|TRBV7-2
TGTGCCAGCAGCCGGGAACAATATCAGCCCCAGCATTTT
CASSREQYQPQHF
>TRBJ2-3|TRBD2|.|TRBV7-9
TGTGCCAGCAGCCTAGCGGGGGTAATGACAGATACGCAGTATTTT
CASSLAGVMTDTQYF
>TRBJ1-5|.|.|TRBV19
TGTGCCAGTAGCTGGGATGCGGGGCAGCCCCAGCATTTT
CASSWDAGQPQHF
>TRBJ2-2|.|.|TRBV10-2
TGCGCCACTCGGGGGGCGCGCACCGGGGAGCTGTTTTTT
CATRGARTGELFF
>TRBJ1-2|.|.|TRBV6-6
TGTGCCAGCAGCCCCCGGGGACTAGGGGGCTACACCTTC
CASSPRGLGGYTF
>TRBJ1-1|.|.|TRBV7-2
TGTGCCAGCAGCTTAGAGCCCGGGACTGAAGCTTTCTTT
CASSLEPGTEAFF
>TRBJ2-3|.|.|TRBV6-6
TGTGCCAGCCTAACGAGGGGGGCAGATACGCAGTATTTT
CASLTRGADTQYF
>TRBJ1-2|TRBD1|.|TRBV7-2
TGTGCCAGCAGCTTGGGCCAGGGGGCCGTCTCGACCTTC
CASSLGQGAVSTF